These 8 T cell receptor beta chains were all obtained from the same sample, sequenced in a study of shared clonotypes between healthy human individuals. TCRdb keeps only in-frame clones here, not all; method: immunoSEQ multiplex PCR. The table shows 400,000 to 500,000 clones, with roughly 85% occurring only once. The sequencing input was PBMCs. Receptor source: a woman between 35 and 50 years old in good health. Some clones in this sample may be carry-over from other donors' samples.

The CDR3 sequence is CAITGAGNEQFF. The DNA for the CDR3 is TGTGCCATCACGGGAGCGGGAAATGAGCAGTTCTTC. The J gene is TRBJ2-1, the V gene TRBV10-3; TRBD2 matches at 7 bases. Germline V gene sequence: CDR1 ENHRY, CDR2 SYGVKD. V gave up 7 bases and J gave up 7 bases; unmatched junction bases: 4. The CDR3 is 12 amino acids.

This clone was seen only once. CDR3 DNA sequence: TGTGCCAGCAGGCTGGGGACTAGTCGGGATTCGGAGCAGTTCTTC. Translated: CASRLGTSRDSEQFF. The V gene is TRBV2, the J gene TRBJ2-1; 8 bases are a match to TRBD2. The CDR3 has 15 residues. Per germline, CDR1 SNHLY and CDR2 FYNNEI. V lost 6 bases to trimming and J lost 10 bases; unmatched junction nucleotides: 14.

This chain uses TRBV2 with TRBJ2-5, with 8 bases lining up with TRBD2. From germline, CDR1 is SNHLY and CDR2 FYNNEI. The V gene end was trimmed by 1 base and the J gene end by 11 bases; junction bases not matched to a gene: 9. The CDR3 totals 14 residues. Here the CDR3 reads CASSEGTSIYQQYF. The CDR3 region has the DNA TGTGCCAGCAGTGAAGGGACTAGCATCTACCAGCAGTACTTC. The whole variable domain, remainder taken from reference TRBV2 and TRBJ2-5, is EPEVTQTPSHQVTQMGQEVILRCVPISNHLYFYWYRQILGQKVEFLVSFYNNEISEKSEIFDDQFSVERPDGSNFTLKIRSTKLEDSAMYFCASSEGTSIYQQYFGPGTRLLVL.

V and J are TRBV6-5 and TRBJ1-2; no clear D gene. Per the germline V gene, CDR1 is MNHEY and CDR2 is SVGAGI. V lost 1 base to trimming and J lost 2 bases, with 11 bases between them. The CDR3 length is 15 residues. CDR3 protein: CASSYFPGSNYGYTF. The CDR3 DNA sequence: TGTGCCAGCAGTTACTTCCCGGGGTCAAACTATGGCTACACCTTC.

In this sample, this clone turned up a few times. A much larger clone is a single base away; this may be a read error. This chain uses TRBV7-3 with TRBJ2-1, with unresolved D. Looked up from germline, CDR1 is SGHTA and CDR2 is FQGTGA. This CDR3 has 13 residues. The V end was cut by 4 bases, the J end by 1 base, with 5 bases between. CDR3 in DNA: TGTGCCAGCAGCTCTAATTCCTACAATGAGCAGTTCTTC. As protein: CASSSNSYNEQFF.

The V and J genes are TRBV27 and TRBJ2-7, with a tentative D call TRBD1 (6 bases). This CDR3 contains 15 residues. The ends were cut back, 0 bases at V and 0 bases at J, with 9 bases in the middle. Germline values: CDR1 MNHEY, CDR2 SMNVEV (reference sequence). The CDR3 region is CASSLSRDISYEQYF. The CDR3 DNA follows: TGTGCCAGCAGTTTATCGAGGGACATCTCCTACGAGCAGTACTTC.

V and J are TRBV10-2 and TRBJ2-1, with D unresolved. The germline CDR1 and CDR2 sequences are WSHSY and SAAADI. The CDR3 has 13 residues. V shed 5 bases and J shed 4 bases, with 9 bases lying between them. Here the CDR3 DNA reads TGCGCCAGCAGTCTTACTAATTACAATGAGCAGTTCTTC. This encodes CASSLTNYNEQFF.

The J gene is TRBJ2-7, the V gene TRBV4-2, with 13 positions matching TRBD2. The germline CDR1 and CDR2 sequences are LGHNA and YNFKEQ. The length of the CDR3 is 19 residues. Trimming cost V 3 bases and J 0 bases; bases outside gene matches: 11. Here the CDR3 reads CASSQSHTSGRVYSYEQYF. The CDR3 DNA reads TGTGCCAGCAGCCAGAGCCACACTAGCGGGAGGGTTTACTCCTACGAGCAGTACTTC.